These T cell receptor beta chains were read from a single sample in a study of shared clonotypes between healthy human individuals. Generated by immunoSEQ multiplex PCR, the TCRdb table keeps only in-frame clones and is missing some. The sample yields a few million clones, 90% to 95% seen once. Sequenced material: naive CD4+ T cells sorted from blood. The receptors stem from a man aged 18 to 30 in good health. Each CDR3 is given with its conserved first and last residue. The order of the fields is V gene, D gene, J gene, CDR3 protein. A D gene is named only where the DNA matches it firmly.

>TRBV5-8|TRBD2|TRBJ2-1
CASSRLAGQYNEQFF
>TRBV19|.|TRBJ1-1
CASTGRGQNWSMNTEAFF
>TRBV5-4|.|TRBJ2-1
CASSGPGPRTDNEQFF
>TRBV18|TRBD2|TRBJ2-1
CASSPTSGGSYNEQFF
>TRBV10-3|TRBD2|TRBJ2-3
CAISESSGRTDTQYF
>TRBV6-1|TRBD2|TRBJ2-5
CASSAGQRGGETQYF
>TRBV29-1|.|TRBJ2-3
CSVGGVADTQYF
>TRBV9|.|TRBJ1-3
CASSSYSGFSGNTIYF
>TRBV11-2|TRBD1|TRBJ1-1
CASSSSPHRTGGGNTEAFF
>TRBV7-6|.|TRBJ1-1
CASSLSRTGTFYTEAFF
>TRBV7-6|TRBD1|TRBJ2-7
CASSGPGGQGVSYEQYF
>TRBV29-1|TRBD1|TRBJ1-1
CSVRQGAFTEAFF
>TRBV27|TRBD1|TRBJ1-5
CASSPRTGIGNQPQHF
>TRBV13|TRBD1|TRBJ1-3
CASSARAGGADTIYF
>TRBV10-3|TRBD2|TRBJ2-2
CAIRILAGTNTGELFF
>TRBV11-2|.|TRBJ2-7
CASSLDVNNAYEQYF
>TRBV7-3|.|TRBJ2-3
CASSLGGTSDTQYF
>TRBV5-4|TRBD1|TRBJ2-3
CASSSDRVTLTDTQYF
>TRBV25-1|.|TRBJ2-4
CASSEYGTTGAKNIQYF
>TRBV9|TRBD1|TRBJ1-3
CASSVDLQGRHTIYF
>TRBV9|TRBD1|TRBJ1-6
CASSETGGGSPLHF
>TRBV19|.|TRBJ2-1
CASSMAGSVDKFF
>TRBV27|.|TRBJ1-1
CASRTGFADTEAFF
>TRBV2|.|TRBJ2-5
CASSGDSPVGQYF
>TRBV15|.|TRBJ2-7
CATSREKGGAYEQYF
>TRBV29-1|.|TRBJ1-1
CSVQHTEAFF
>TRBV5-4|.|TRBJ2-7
CASSLGLRGVSYEQYF
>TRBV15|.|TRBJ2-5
CATSTRGGTETQYF
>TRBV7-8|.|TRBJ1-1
CASSLGAANMNTEAFF
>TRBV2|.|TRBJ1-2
CASLFSAPGDGYTF
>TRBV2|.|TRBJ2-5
CASTTGGETQYF
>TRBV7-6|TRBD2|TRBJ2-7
CASSLGSSGGAYEQYF
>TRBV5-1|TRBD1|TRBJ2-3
CASSQDGQGADTQYF
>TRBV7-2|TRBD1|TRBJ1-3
CASSSQGGSGNTIYF
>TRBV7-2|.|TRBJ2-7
CASSFYEQYF
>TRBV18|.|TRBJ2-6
CASSPLMSGANVLTF
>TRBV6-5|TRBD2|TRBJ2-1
CASSYSYSSGNEQFF
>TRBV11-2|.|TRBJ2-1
CASSSRRDPVDNEQFF
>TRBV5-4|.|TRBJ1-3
CASSREQALGNTIYF
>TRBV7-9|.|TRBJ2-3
CASSLVRGSVSSTDTQYF
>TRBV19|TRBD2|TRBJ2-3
CASSIGLAGAPDTQYF
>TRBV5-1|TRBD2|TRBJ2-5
CASSFSAGGGRETQYF
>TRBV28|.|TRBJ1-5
CASSFRTDSNQPQHF
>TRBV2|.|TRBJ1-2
CASSDQGGYTF
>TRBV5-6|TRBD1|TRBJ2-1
CASSPPWGTASYNEQFF
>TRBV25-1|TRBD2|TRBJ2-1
CASSEKGLAGASYNEQFF
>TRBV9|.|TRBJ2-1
CASSVGQGGSYNEQFF
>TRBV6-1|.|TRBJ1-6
CASSQRTGENSPLHF
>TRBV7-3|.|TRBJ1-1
CASSLTPGANTEAFF
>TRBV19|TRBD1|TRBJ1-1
CASRSTGGGTEAFF
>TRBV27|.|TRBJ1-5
CASSPLTGYQPQHF
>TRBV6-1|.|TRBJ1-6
CASTERNSPLHF
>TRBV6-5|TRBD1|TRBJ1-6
CASRLGQGNSPLHF
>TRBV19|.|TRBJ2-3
CASSISGGSDTQYF
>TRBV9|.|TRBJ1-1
CASSVVSSLEGDF
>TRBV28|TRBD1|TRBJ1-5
CASIPTGGVNQPQHF